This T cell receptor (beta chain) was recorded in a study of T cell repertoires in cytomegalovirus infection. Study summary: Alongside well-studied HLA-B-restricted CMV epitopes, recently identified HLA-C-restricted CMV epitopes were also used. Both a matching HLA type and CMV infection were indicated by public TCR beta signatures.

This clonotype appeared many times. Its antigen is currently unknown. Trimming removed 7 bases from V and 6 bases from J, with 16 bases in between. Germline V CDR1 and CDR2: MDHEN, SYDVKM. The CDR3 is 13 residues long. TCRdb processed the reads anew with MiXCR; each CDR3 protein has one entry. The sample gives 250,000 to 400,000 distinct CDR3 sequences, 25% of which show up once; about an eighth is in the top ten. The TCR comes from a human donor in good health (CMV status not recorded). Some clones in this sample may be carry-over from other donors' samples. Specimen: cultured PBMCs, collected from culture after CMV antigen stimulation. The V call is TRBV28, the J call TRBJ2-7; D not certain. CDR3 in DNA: TGTGCCAGCAACGGCAGGATCACGGGCGAGCAGTACTTC. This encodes CASNGRITGEQYF.